The present T cell receptor beta chain was sequenced within a study of blood T cell repertoires in COVID-19. Overall study context: Researchers got acute and convalescent COVID-19 samples from the United States, Italy and Spain. The analysed material was cDNA or gDNA that came from T cells, B-cell-depleted T cells, or PBMCs.

Method: immunoSEQ multiplex PCR; TCRdb's copy keeps in-frame clones and lacks some. The table lists 100,000 to 150,000 clones, about 86% of them singletons. This clonotype was obtained from a woman aged 45-65 years with acute or convalescent COVID-19. The sequencing sample was made of peripheral blood.

The CDR3 bases are TGCGCCAGCAGCTTCCGGGACAGTGGTGAAAAACTGTTTTTT. Protein sequence: CASSFRDSGEKLFF. The chain joins TRBV5-1 to TRBJ1-4, with TRBD1 matching 7 bases. The germline CDR1 and CDR2 sequences are SGHRS and YFSETQ. The CDR3 loop spans 14 amino acids. Trimming removed 2 bases from V and 7 bases from J; junction bases left unmatched: 5. The entire variable domain, with the rest obtained from reference TRBV5-1 and TRBJ1-4, is as follows: KAGVTQTPRYLIKTRGQQVTLSCSPISGHRSVSWYQQTPGQGLQFLFEYFSETQRNKGNFPGRFSGRQFSNSRSEMNVSTLELGDSALYLCASSFRDSGEKLFFGSGTQLSVL.